What follows are 22 T cell receptor beta chains derived from one specimen sequenced in a study of human T cells and chemical hapten exposure. TCRdb reprocessed the RACE reads with MiXCR, giving one entry per CDR3 protein. The table has more than 70,000 distinct CDR3 sequences, under 14% seen once; the top ten hold roughly 1.5%. Time point indicated: patch test 2, 6 weeks after DPC sensitization. The treatment was: therapeutic diphenylcyclopropenone sensitization with weekly scalp DPC. The source was whole blood, collected in connection with sensitization to the hapten diphenylcyclopropenone (DPC). The receptors originated from a man aged 18 to 29 with alopecia areata. Some clones in this sample may be carry-over from other donors' samples.

This clonotype was seen only a few times. The chain is built from TRBV3-1 and TRBJ1-6; D is unclear. Germline CDR1 and CDR2: LGHDT and YNNKEL (reference sequence). Deletions cut 1 base from V and 10 bases from J, with 23 bases between. This CDR3 is built from 18 residues. CDR3 coding DNA: TGTGCCAGCAGCCAAGTATTGGGTAACGGACCGGCGGGATCACCCCTCCACTTT. This gives the protein CASSQVLGNGPAGSPLHF.

The chain carries TRBV29-1 and TRBJ2-1; D gene unclear. Trimming took off 3 bases at V and 4 bases at J, with 13 bases between the two ends. CDR3 length: 14 amino acids. The V gene's germline CDR1 is SQVTM and CDR2 ANQGSEA. CDR3 in DNA: TGCAGCGTTGAGGCAGTCCCCTTTTACAATGAGCAGTTCTTC. Amino acids: CSVEAVPFYNEQFF.

This clonotype appeared a few times. V gene TRBV6-1 combines with J gene TRBJ1-3; D gene unclear. The germline V gene encodes CDR1 MNHNS and CDR2 SASEGT. The V and J ends lost 1 base and 6 bases respectively, with 13 bases between them. The CDR3 runs 15 residues. This chain's CDR3 is CASSEGEDSINTIYF. In nucleotides, the CDR3 is TGTGCCAGCAGTGAAGGGGAGGACTCTATAAACACCATATATTTT.

The chain uses TRBV7-6 and TRBJ2-7; 8 bases line up with TRBD2. Trimming took 3 bases from V and 5 from J; bases not matched to a gene: 15. Germline assignment: CDR1 SGHVS and CDR2 FNYEAQ. The length of the CDR3 is 17 residues. CDR3 sequence: CASSFSPLAGGPHEQYF. CDR3 in DNA: TGTGCCAGCAGCTTTTCCCCCTTGGCGGGGGGCCCCCACGAGCAGTACTTC. Full variable domain (remainder filled in from reference TRBV7-6 and TRBJ2-7): GAGVSQSPRYKVTKRGQDVALRCDPISGHVSLYWYRQALGQGPEFLTYFNYEAQQDKSGLPNDRFSAERPEGSISTLTIQRTEQRDSAMYRCASSFSPLAGGPHEQYFGPGTRLTVT.

V gene TRBV2 combines with J gene TRBJ1-2, with unresolved D. The CDR3 is 14 residues long. Looked up from germline, CDR1 is SNHLY and CDR2 is FYNNEI. Trimming took 0 bases from V and 4 from J, leaving 9 bases between them. The CDR3 coding sequence is TGTGCCAGCAGTGAAGCGCTTAGCAGCTATGGCTACACCTTC. It translates to CASSEALSSYGYTF.

J is TRBJ2-3 and V is TRBV24-1; the D is unclear. Germline V gene sequence: CDR1 KGHDR, CDR2 SFDVKD. The ends were cut back, 4 bases at V and 2 bases at J, with 6 bases in the middle. The CDR3 is 13 residues long. CDR3 in amino acids: CATSDGYTDTQYF. CDR3 nucleotides: TGTGCCACCAGTGACGGATACACAGATACGCAGTATTTT.

This clonotype showed up just a few times. This chain links TRBV12-3 or TRBV12-4 with TRBJ2-2; no clear D gene. The CDR3 spans 15 residues. V lost 7 bases and J lost 0, with 12 bases in between. The CDR3 region has the DNA TGTGCCAGCAATCCCGTGAACACGAACACCGGGGAGCTGTTTTTT. It yields the protein CASNPVNTNTGELFF.

At least ten counts were recorded for this clonotype. The chain employs TRBV4-1 and TRBJ2-1; TRBD1 agrees at 8 bases. Germline CDR1 MGHRA, CDR2 YSYEKL. V lost 0 bases, J lost 1 base, and 11 bases stayed unmatched. The CDR3 consists of 19 residues. The CDR3 reads CASSQDPPPTGVSYNEQFF. The CDR3 bases are TGCGCCAGCAGCCAAGATCCTCCCCCGACAGGGGTGTCCTACAATGAGCAGTTCTTC.

A few counts support this clonotype. The rearrangement joins TRBV9 to TRBJ2-7; no clear D gene. V lost 0 bases, J lost 3 bases, and 7 bases lay in between. The V gene's germline CDR1 is SGDLS and CDR2 YYNGEE. The CDR3 spans 13 residues. CDR3 DNA sequence: TGTGCCAGCAGCGTAGGCAACGGCTACGAGCAGTACTTC. Protein product: CASSVGNGYEQYF.

In this sample, this clonotype turned up a few times. This sequence joins TRBV28 and TRBJ1-4; 8 bases are shared with TRBD1. The ends lost 4 bases at V and 5 bases at J; junction bases unmatched: 15. Per germline, CDR1 MDHEN and CDR2 SYDVKM. This CDR3 is 18 amino acids long. CDR3 sequence (DNA): TGTGCCAGCAGTTCAAACAGGGGGAAAGGCCCTATGAATGAAAAACTGTTTTTT. Its protein product is CASSSNRGKGPMNEKLFF.

This chain links TRBV7-3 with TRBJ1-1; D unresolved. Per germline, CDR1 SGHTA and CDR2 FQGTGA. The V gene lost 4 bases and the J gene lost 5 bases, with 11 bases spanning the gap. This CDR3 contains 13 residues. The CDR3 DNA reads as TGTGCCAGCAGCTCCTATAGTGGGACTGAAGCTTTCTTT. Protein product: CASSSYSGTEAFF. The complete variable domain, with remaining parts taken from reference TRBV7-3 and TRBJ1-1, reads GAGVSQTPSNKVTEKGKYVELRCDPISGHTALYWYRQSLGQGPEFLIYFQGTGAADDSGLPNDRFFAVRPEGSVSTLKIQRTERGDSAVYLCASSSYSGTEAFFGQGTRLTVV.

This clonotype was seen many times. The chain employs TRBV11-2 and TRBJ2-7, with D possibly TRBD2 on 6 matching bases. Trimming removed 6 bases at V and 6 bases at J, with 15 bases between. This CDR3 region has 13 residues. The germline V gene encodes CDR1 SGHAT and CDR2 FQNNGV. CDR3 DNA: TGTGCCAGCAGGCACATGGGGAGGCCCGAGCAGTACTTC. Its translation is CASRHMGRPEQYF.

CDR3: CASGVDQLGNTIYF. CDR3 sequence (DNA): TGTGCCAGCGGGGTGGATCAACTTGGAAACACCATATATTTT. The chain uses TRBV18 and TRBJ1-3; D is unresolved. The V gene lost 8 bases and the J gene lost 3 bases, with 14 bases spanning the gap. The CDR3 is 14 amino acids. The germline V gene encodes CDR1 KGHSH and CDR2 LQKENI. Variable domain in full (rest from reference TRBV18 and TRBJ1-3): NAGVMQNPRHLVRRRGQEARLRCSPMKGHSHVYWYRQLPEEGLKFMVYLQKENIIDESGMPKERFSAEFPKEGPSILRIQQVVRGDSAAYFCASGVDQLGNTIYFGEGSWLTVV.

This clonotype was counted ten times or more. This chain connects TRBV7-9 to TRBJ2-4; D unresolved. The ends were cut back, 2 bases at V and 0 bases at J, with 8 bases in the middle. Looked up from germline, CDR1 is SEHNR and CDR2 is FQNEAQ (reference sequence). This CDR3 is built from 15 residues. CDR3 DNA sequence: TGTGCCAGCAGCTTAACAGACTTAGCCAAAAACATTCAGTACTTC. Translating gives CASSLTDLAKNIQYF.

The genes are TRBV18 and TRBJ2-5; possible D gene TRBD1, 5 bases. Looked up from germline, CDR1 is KGHSH and CDR2 is LQKENI. There are 12 residues in the CDR3. The V gene lost 10 bases and the J gene lost 1 base, with 10 bases spanning the gap. The CDR3 loop reads CATLTAQETQYF. The CDR3 DNA reads as TGTGCCACCTTGACAGCCCAAGAGACCCAGTACTTC.

This clonotype was observed many times. The chain uses TRBV6-5 and TRBJ1-2; 7 bases match TRBD1. The CDR3 spans 13 residues. V lost 2 bases to trimming and J lost 5 bases; unmatched junction nucleotides: 2. Looked up from germline, CDR1 is MNHEY and CDR2 is SVGAGI. CDR3 nucleotide sequence: TGTGCCAGCAGTTACCAACAGGGGTATGGCTACACCTTC. Protein: CASSYQQGYGYTF.

V is TRBV12-2 and J is TRBJ1-5. TRBV12-2 is listed as a pseudogene. The CDR3 is 16 amino acids. For the CDR3, the DNA is TGTGCAAGTCGAGGGAAGGAATATCTTAGCAATCAGCCCCAGCATTTT. Its translation: CASRGKEYLSNQPQHF.

This clonotype was detected only a few times. The J gene is TRBJ2-3, the V gene TRBV7-9, with 7 positions matching TRBD2. Looked up from germline, CDR1 is SEHNR and CDR2 is FQNEAQ (reference sequence). The V gene end was trimmed by 5 bases and the J gene end by 3 bases; junction bases not matched to a gene: 11. This CDR3 has 16 amino acids. Here the CDR3 reads CASSGGRGMRTDTQYF. The DNA of the CDR3 is TGTGCCAGCAGCGGCGGGCGGGGGATGAGGACAGATACGCAGTATTTT.

This clonotype showed up many times. The chain uses TRBV29-1 and TRBJ2-2, with D possibly being TRBD2 (6 bases). CDR1 is SQVTM, CDR2 ANQGSEA, per germline. CDR3 length equals 13 residues. Deletions cut 3 bases from V and 4 bases from J, with 9 bases between. CDR3 nucleotides: TGCAGCGTTGAGCGGGATATCACCGGGGAGCTGTTTTTT. Its translation is CSVERDITGELFF.

The chain has TRBV2 and TRBJ1-1, with 7 bases fitting TRBD1. V trimming: 0 bases; J trimming: 2 bases; junction bases outside the gene matches: 3. The germline gives CDR1 SNHLY, CDR2 FYNNEI. The CDR3 sequence is 15 residues long. The chain's CDR3 is CASSEARQGNTEAFF. CDR3 sequence (DNA): TGTGCCAGCAGTGAAGCTCGACAGGGTAACACTGAAGCTTTCTTT.

This clonotype showed up many times. The V call is TRBV29-1, the J call TRBJ2-1; TRBD2 is a possible D gene (5 bases). With 1 base removed from V and 8 bases from J, the gap between germline ends came to 9 bases. Germline V gene lookup returns CDR1 SQVTM and CDR2 ANQGSEA. The CDR3 sequence is 12 residues long. The CDR3 DNA reads as TGCAGCGTTGAAGCGGGGTTCGATGAGCAGTTCTTC. Its translation: CSVEAGFDEQFF.

This clonotype was counted between two and nine times. The genes are TRBV6-6 and TRBJ2-4; tentatively, D is TRBD2 (6 bases). The CDR3 runs 17 residues. Trimming shortened V by 7 bases and J by 3 bases, and 22 bases separated the two germline ends. The germline CDR1 and CDR2 sequences are MNHNY and SVGAGI (reference sequence). For the CDR3, the DNA is TGTGCCAGCACTCCCCTGGGAGGCGCCAAGGACAAAAACATTCAGTACTTC. This codes for CASTPLGGAKDKNIQYF.